What follows are 26 T cell receptor beta chains derived from one specimen sequenced in a study of tumor and adjacent non-tumor tissue in lung cancer. RNA was extracted from bulk tissue without any cell sorting. This non-tumor lung sample came from over 3 cm beyond the tumor edge. TCRbeta libraries were built with three rounds of nested PCR, modified from ARM-PCR. In TCRdb, the multiplex PCR reads were re-called with MiXCR into one record per CDR3 protein. Of fewer than 100,000 distinct CDR3 sequences detected, under 80% appear once; the ten largest clones hold 21%. Specimen: distant non-tumor lung tissue. Receptors were obtained from a woman aged 45-59 years with non-small cell lung cancer.

DNA for the CDR3: TGTGCCAGCAGCCAGCGACAGGGACTGTGGAATGAGCAGTTCTTC. It translates to CASSQRQGLWNEQFF. This chain uses TRBV7-2 with TRBJ2-1; possible D gene TRBD1, 7 bases. V shed 5 bases and J shed 7 bases, with 18 bases lying between them. Germline V gives CDR1 SGHTA, CDR2 FQGNSA. CDR3 length: 15 residues.

Points on this clonotype: As the CDR3 is not closed by the conserved phenylalanine or tryptophan, this likely results from a read error. This rearrangement joins TRBV6-1 to TRBJ2-6, with D perhaps matching TRBD2 (6 bases). There are 15 residues in the CDR3. Germline lookup yields CDR1 MNHNS and CDR2 SASEGT. The CDR3 here is CASGGSTSGANILTS. In nucleotides, the CDR3 is TGTGCCAGCGGGGGGAGCACGTCTGGGGCCAACATCCTGACTTCC.

A remark on this clonotype: A read error may produce the germline difference seen at one junction end. V usage is TRBV5-1 and J usage is TRBJ2-5; D might be TRBD2 (5 bases). This CDR3 has 15 amino acids. Germline V gene data show CDR1 as SGHRS and CDR2 as YFSETQ. The CDR3 nucleotides are TGCGCCAGCAGCTTGGTTCCCAGCGGTCAAGAGACCCACTACTTC. Translating gives CASSLVPSGQETHYF.

Of note for this clonotype: The junction departs from the called germline gene at one end, perhaps through a read error. The V call is TRBV6-1, the J call TRBJ2-3; weak D call: TRBD2 (5 bases). From germline, CDR1 is MNHNS and CDR2 SASEGT. The CDR3 consists of 16 residues. CDR3 amino acids: CAISVNVGGLTDTHYF. DNA of the CDR3: TGTGCCATCAGTGTGAACGTCGGAGGACTTACAGATACGCATTATTTT.

This chain joins TRBV29-1 and TRBJ1-1, with a weak D call TRBD1 (5 bases). This CDR3 is built from 12 residues. With 3 bases removed from V and 13 bases from J, the gap between germline ends came to 18 bases. Germline loops: CDR1 SQVTM, CDR2 ANQGSEA. The CDR3 is CSVDRSGAEFFF. Written as DNA, the CDR3 is TGCAGCGTTGACAGGTCCGGGGCTGAATTTTTCTTT.

Points on this clonotype: The junction and the germline gene differ at one end; a read error may be behind it. This chain connects TRBV6-5 to TRBJ2-1; D unresolved. Germline V gives CDR1 MNHEY, CDR2 SVGAGI. The CDR3 length is 17 residues. CDR3 coding DNA: TGTGCCAGCAGTTACTCCTTTGCCCTCAGCTCCTACAACGAGCAATTCTTC. Translating it yields CASSYSFALSSYNEQFF.

Regarding this clonotype: Because it lacks the conserved phenylalanine or tryptophan at the end, this CDR3 is likely a read error. The DNA is omitted, as the CDR3 cannot be located on it reliably, and the CDR3 follows TCRdb's listing. The chain combines TRBV6-5 with TRBJ2-2; the table's TRBD1 call for D was not verified on the DNA. Germline V gene data show CDR1 as MNHEY and CDR2 as SVGAGI. The CDR3 extends over 16 residues, inclusive of both ends. The CDR3 spells CASGDPTGGVHGELLL.

With respect to this clonotype: An end of the junction does not agree with germline; a read error may underlie this. The chain links TRBV12-3 or TRBV12-4 to TRBJ2-2; TRBD2 agrees at 7 bases. This CDR3 spans 13 amino acids. CDR3 residues: CANEAGYTGEPFF. CDR3 DNA sequence: TGTGCCAACGAAGCGGGGTATACCGGGGAGCCGTTTTTT.

Comment on this clonotype: Sequence at one end of the junction differs from germline and may be a read error. The chain recombines TRBV10-3 with TRBJ2-5; the D call may be TRBD1 or TRBD2 (6 bases each). The CDR3 loop spans 13 amino acids. Germline-derived CDR1 and CDR2 are ENHRY and SYGVKD. CDR3 loop: CATRRGVQETQYF. CDR3 nucleotides: TGTGCCACTCGGAGGGGGGTCCAAGAGACCCAGTATTTC.

This clonotype was observed at least ten times. The rearrangement uses TRBV6-5 and TRBJ2-1; D gene ambiguous. CDR1 MNHEY and CDR2 SVGAGI come from the germline V gene. V lost 2 bases to trimming and J lost 3 bases, with 14 bases between them. This CDR3 comprises 16 residues. CDR3 nucleotide sequence: TGTGCCAGCAGTTACGAACTTCTTGCAGACTACAATGAGCAGTTCTTC. Translating gives CASSYELLADYNEQFF.

This clonotype showed up just a few times. A much more abundant neighbour one base away suggests this may be a read error. The gene calls are TRBV7-9 and TRBJ2-5; 9 bases align to TRBD1. The CDR3 is made up of 15 amino acids. Germline CDR1 is SEHNR and CDR2 is FQNEAQ (reference sequence). In DNA, the CDR3 is TGTGCCAGCAGCTTATGGGGACAGGGCACAGAGAGCCAGTACTTC. Translated, it gives CASSLWGQGTESQYF.

The chain has TRBV6-1 and TRBJ1-5, with D perhaps matching TRBD1 (6 bases). The last part of the DNA fits TRBJ2-3 better; the J call may be wrong. The germline V gene has CDR1 MNHNS and CDR2 SASEGT. CDR3 length: 15 amino acids. CDR3 coding DNA: TGTGCCAGCAGTATAGGGGGATTCGGCAATCAGCCCCAGTATTTT. It specifies CASSIGGFGNQPQYF.

With respect to this clonotype: At one boundary the junction diverges from the germline segment, which might be a read error. V is TRBV4-1 and J is TRBJ2-7; the D call may be TRBD1 or TRBD2 (5 bases each). Per the germline V gene, CDR1 is MGHRA and CDR2 is YSYEKL. This CDR3 has 15 amino acids. The CDR3 protein is CASGQYQGRHYEQYF. CDR3 DNA: TGCGCCAGCGGCCAATATCAGGGACGGCACTACGAGCAGTATTTC.

This clonotype has a count of ten or more. V is TRBV28 and J is TRBJ1-2; D not certain. Germline V gives CDR1 MDHEN, CDR2 SYDVKM. Trimming shortened V by 8 bases and J by 8 bases, and 15 bases separated the two germline ends. The CDR3 spans 12 residues. In nucleotides, the CDR3 is TGTGCCAGCGGACTGACCTCGCGGGGCTACACCTTC. This sequence encodes CASGLTSRGYTF.

Comment on this clonotype: Mismatch with germline at one junction end may stem from a read error. This chain connects TRBV6-1 to TRBJ2-7; D remains ambiguous. Germline V gene lookup returns CDR1 MNHNS and CDR2 SASEGT. This CDR3 contains 13 residues. The chain's CDR3 is CASLAASSHEQYF. The CDR3 coding sequence is TGTGCCAGCTTGGCAGCGAGCTCCCACGAGCAATACTTC.

To note about this clonotype: This could be a read error, since a much larger clone is one nucleotide away. The chain couples TRBV5-1 to TRBJ2-5, with TRBD2 matching 7 bases. The CDR3 is 15 amino acids. Germline lookup yields CDR1 SGHRS and CDR2 YFSETQ. For the CDR3, the DNA is TGCGCCAACAGCTTGGTTGCAGCGGGACAAGAGACCCAGTACTTC. Translating it yields CANSLVAAGQETQYF.

Points on this clonotype: A read error may be the cause here, since a much bigger clone is one base away. This chain connects TRBV5-1 to TRBJ2-7; D gene uncertain. CDR1 SGHRS and CDR2 YFSETQ come from the germline V gene. Trimming removed 0 bases at V and 7 bases at J, with 14 bases between. This CDR3 has 14 amino acids. CDR3 in DNA: TGCGCCAGCAGCTTGGCCGGGTCCCATGAGGAGCAGTACTTC. It encodes CASSLAGSHEEQYF.

This clonotype was counted ten times or more. This may be a read error: a much more frequent sequence differs by one nucleotide. The V gene is TRBV6-5, the J gene TRBJ2-2; TRBD1 or TRBD2 may be the D gene (5 bases each). This CDR3 contains 14 residues. Looked up from germline, CDR1 is MNHEY and CDR2 is SVGAGI. Written as DNA, the CDR3 is TGTGCCGGCAGGGACCCAGGGTTGGCCGGGGAGCTGTTTTTT. It yields the protein CAGRDPGLAGELFF.

As for this clonotype: Possible read error: a much larger clone is one base away. The genes are TRBV28 and TRBJ1-5, with 10 positions matching TRBD1. The CDR3 has 14 amino acids. Trimming cost V 8 bases and J 7 bases; bases outside gene matches: 8. Germline V gene sequence: CDR1 MDHEN, CDR2 SYDVKM. CDR3 in DNA: TGTGCCAGCGGTTGGGGACAGGGGAGACAGCCCCAGCATTTT. Residues: CASGWGQGRQPQHF.

A note on this clonotype: Compared with germline, one end of the junction differs, possibly owing to a read error. The gene calls are TRBV6-2 or TRBV6-3 and TRBJ2-1, with D unclear. The CDR3 consists of 13 residues. Germline lookup yields CDR1 MNHEY and CDR2 SVGEGT. The CDR3 is CVSSLAPCNKQFF. In DNA, the CDR3 is TGTGTCAGCAGTTTAGCCCCTTGCAATAAGCAGTTCTTC.

Turning to this clonotype: This could be a read error, since a much larger clone is one nucleotide away. V usage is TRBV28 and J usage is TRBJ1-5; D is ambiguous. In germline, CDR1 is MDHEN, CDR2 SYDVKM. The V end lost 4 bases, the J end lost 11 bases, and 15 bases lay between the germline ends. The CDR3 runs 13 residues. The CDR3 bases are TGTGCCAGCAGTTCCCATTCGGACGCGACCCAGCATTTT. The encoded protein is CASSSHSDATQHF. Using reference TRBV28 and TRBJ1-5 for the parts outside the CDR3, the full variable domain is DVKVTQSSRYLVKRTGEKVFLECVQDMDHENMFWYRQDPGLGLRLIYFSYDVKMKEKGDIPEGYSVSREKKERFSLILESASTNQTSMYLCASSSHSDATQHFGDGTRLSIL.

On this clonotype itself: The junction departs from the called germline gene at one end, perhaps through a read error. V and J are TRBV29-1 and TRBJ1-1; 7 bases map to TRBD1. The CDR3 consists of 13 residues. Germline V gene lookup returns CDR1 SQVTM and CDR2 ANQGSEA. The CDR3 loop is CSGTGQLKTEAVF. CDR3 in DNA: TGCAGCGGAACGGGACAGTTGAAGACTGAAGCTGTCTTT.

The chain has TRBV4-1 and TRBJ1-1; 10 bases align to TRBD1. This CDR3 is 14 amino acids long. Germline V gives CDR1 MGHRA, CDR2 YSYEKL. J lost 5 bases, V lost 10 bases, and 10 bases had no gene match. The CDR3 sequence: CANSQRTGGTEAFF. CDR3 bases: TGCGCCAACAGTCAACGGACAGGGGGGACTGAAGCTTTCTTT.

This clonotype has only one observation. The chain employs TRBV29-1 and TRBJ1-1, with unresolved D. The CDR3 is 15 amino acids. V lost 7 bases and J 2 bases, leaving 20 bases between the germline ends. Germline CDR1 reads SQVTM; CDR2 reads ANQGSEA. The CDR3 DNA follows: TGCAGCGGCATGACCAGCGGGCAGGCAAACACTGAAGCTTTCTTT. This gives the protein CSGMTSGQANTEAFF.

This clonotype was counted ten times or more. The J gene is TRBJ2-4, the V gene TRBV4-1; TRBD2 is a possible D gene (6 bases). Germline V gene data show CDR1 as MGHRA and CDR2 as YSYEKL. The V end lost 2 bases, the J end lost 7 bases, and 21 bases lay between the germline ends. The CDR3 spans 17 residues. The chain's CDR3 is CASSQPARGTGRNIQYF. The CDR3 DNA reads TGCGCCAGCAGCCAACCCGCCCGGGGGACCGGTAGGAACATTCAGTACTTC.

About this clonotype itself: This is likely a read error, given that the CDR3 carries no conserved phenylalanine or tryptophan at its end. Because the CDR3's place on the DNA is in doubt, the DNA is left out and the CDR3 is given as listed by TCRdb. The chain joins TRBV6-5 to TRBJ2-2; the tabulated D call, TRBD2, remains unverified against the DNA. From germline, CDR1 is MNHEY and CDR2 SVGAGI. The CDR3 numbers 14 amino acids, ends counted. CDR3 protein: CASGVSGIAAELCL.